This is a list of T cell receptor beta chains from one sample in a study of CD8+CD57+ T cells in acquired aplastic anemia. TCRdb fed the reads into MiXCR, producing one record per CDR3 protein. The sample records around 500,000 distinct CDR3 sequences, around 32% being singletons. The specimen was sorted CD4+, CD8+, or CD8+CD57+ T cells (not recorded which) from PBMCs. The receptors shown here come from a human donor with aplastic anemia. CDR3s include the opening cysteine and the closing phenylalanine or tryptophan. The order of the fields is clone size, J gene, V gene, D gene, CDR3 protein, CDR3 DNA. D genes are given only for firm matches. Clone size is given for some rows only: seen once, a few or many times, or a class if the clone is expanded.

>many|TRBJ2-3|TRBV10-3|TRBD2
CAISEGGGTSGSVGTDTQYF
TGTGCCATCAGTGAAGGAGGAGGGACTAGCGGGAGTGTAGGCACAGATACGCAGTATTTT
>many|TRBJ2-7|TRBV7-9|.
CASSRNGGTYEQYF
TGTGCCAGCAGCCGTAATGGGGGTACCTACGAGCAGTACTTC
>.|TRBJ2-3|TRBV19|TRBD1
CASSDLKGTGPTDTQYF
TGTGCCAGTAGCGACCTTAAAGGGACAGGGCCCACAGATACGCAGTATTTT
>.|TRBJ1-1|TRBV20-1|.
CSARGENTEAFF
TGCAGTGCTAGAGGAGAGAACACTGAAGCTTTCTTT
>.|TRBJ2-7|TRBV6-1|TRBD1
CASSERADRGDEQYF
TGTGCCAGCAGTGAACGTGCGGACAGGGGGGACGAGCAGTACTTC
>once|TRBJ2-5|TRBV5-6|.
CASSLAFQQETQYF
TGTGCCAGCAGCTTGGCCTTTCAGCAAGAGACCCAGTACTTC
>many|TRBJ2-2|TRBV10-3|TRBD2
CAISGRSGGSGELFF
TGTGCCATCAGTGGTCGATCGGGGGGATCCGGGGAGCTGTTTTTT
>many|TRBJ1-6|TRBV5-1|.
CASSPHEGRNSPLHF
TGCGCCAGCAGCCCTCACGAGGGAAGGAATTCACCCCTCCACTTT
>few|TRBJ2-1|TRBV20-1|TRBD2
CSVALVSGTYNEQFF
TGCAGTGTTGCCCTTGTTAGCGGGACATACAATGAGCAGTTCTTC
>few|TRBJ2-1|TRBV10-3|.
CAISVEGNEQFF
TGTGCCATCAGTGTGGAGGGAAATGAGCAGTTCTTC